This T cell receptor (beta chain) was profiled in a study of T cells in Graves' hyperthyroidism and ophthalmopathy. Amplified TCR beta CDR3 regions came from RNA transcripts. An initial round of RT-PCR targeting the TCR CDR3 relied on the HTBI primer set. MiXCR was run by TCRdb on the multiplex PCR reads, yielding one entry per CDR3 protein. The profile shows under 800,000 distinct CDR3 sequences, roughly 15% of them singletons. Between the trimmed V and J ends, which lost 8 bases and 1 base, there was a span of 17 bases. The CDR3 runs to 15 residues. CDR1 and CDR2 (germline): MDHEN, SYDVKM. Whole-study findings and limits: Blood also carried most thyroid clonotypes expanded above 0.001. It was a median 6.5 months before onset that the model predicted ophthalmopathy.

Stable disease denoted Graves' hyperthyroidism without ophthalmopathy progression within 18 months. Comments on this clonotype: What it binds is not known.

Specimen: blood. J is TRBJ1-2 and V is TRBV28; no reliable D call. This TCR was recovered from a woman aged 18-30 years with Graves' hyperthyroidism. The CDR3 here is CASRQPDGYNYGYTF. In DNA form, the CDR3 reads TGTGCCAGCCGCCAACCCGACGGATATAACTATGGCTACACCTTC.